This entry describes one TCR beta chain. No conserved phenylalanine or tryptophan ends this CDR3, so it is likely a read error. No DNA is shown, since the ends of the CDR3 on it are uncertain; the CDR3 is the one TCRdb lists. These data originate in a study of tumor-infiltrating lymphocytes in oesophageal squamous cell carcinoma. From the PCR reads, TCRdb called clonotypes with MiXCR, one entry per CDR3 protein. The top ten clones hold 17% of a sample with roughly 6,800 distinct CDR3 sequences, roughly 15% of them seen once. This clonotype was sampled from a male donor with esophageal squamous cell carcinoma. Material for sequencing was esophageal tumor tissue.

This chain's CDR3 is CASSLHHNEQFFGS. The V and J genes are TRBV7-2 and TRBJ2-7. Per the germline V gene, CDR1 is SGHTA and CDR2 is FQGNSA. The CDR3 spans 14 residues, counting both ends.